This entry features one T cell receptor (beta chain) sequence. The antigen this receptor binds is unknown. Base qualities were left out, and no much larger clone turns up one base away. The immunoSEQ assay amplified TCRB CDR3 regions from approximately 2 micrograms of genomic DNA, or from all available DNA when less than that amount was available. For multiplex PCR, 60 forward primers for TCR V beta segments and 13 reverse primers for J beta segments were used. To estimate the number of reads per starting template, synthetic control templates were added to each sample at limiting dilution. The Illumina HiSeq System generated sequencing reads of 87 bp. Turning to the authors' computational methods: To remove PCR and sequencing errors, closely related sequences were merged with a nearest neighbor algorithm. TCR overlap was defined as the percentage of unique tumor TCR beta sequences that were also found in the peripheral blood of the same patient. The clones in this table, taken by TCRdb from immuneACCESS, are in-frame only. Not every clone is retained; where verified, under half of the shortfall comes from an unresolved V gene, and the cause of the rest is unknown. That table gives V, J and clone size, and the DNA gave D and trimming. The sample table records some 100,000 clones; under 90% of these occur just once. About 2.9% of the sample is held by the ten biggest clonotypes.

V loses 0 bases, J loses 12 bases, and the germline ends lie 11 bases apart. CDR1 and CDR2, looked up from the germline V gene, are SGHTA and FQGNSA. The CDR3 holds 13 amino acids from the cysteine to the phenylalanine. CDR3 DNA only is kept here, 39 bases in frame from base 1. This sample was taken from a study of glioma-infiltrating T cells after dendritic cell vaccination (TCRdb year 2016). Background for the entire study: Of the roughly 15 glioblastoma patients in the cohort, all drawn from Phase I and II dendritic cell vaccination trials, 9 were newly diagnosed and 6 had recurrent disease. Survival after dendritic cell vaccination was correlated with TCR sequencing metrics, including TIL content and tumor-blood repertoire overlap. In glioblastoma patients vaccinated with dendritic cells, deep sequencing of TCR beta CDR3 regions served to measure tumor-infiltrating lymphocyte content and to compare repertoires between tumor and blood. Between about 2003 and 2013, patients were given autologous tumor lysate-pulsed dendritic cell vaccination. Each patient was given three intradermal dendritic cell vaccine injections, spaced two weeks apart, in the arm below the axilla. The vaccine consisted of monocyte-derived dendritic cells cultured about seven days with IL-4 and GM-CSF, then pulsed overnight with autologous tumor lysate.

Patients were selected on the basis of adequate residual fresh-frozen tumor tissue and more than two years of available survival data. None of the glioblastoma patients carried an isocitrate dehydrogenase mutation, although molecular status otherwise varied. PBMC were collected before vaccination, two weeks after the third vaccination, and at tumor progression if progression occurred. The Qiagen DNeasy Blood extraction Kit was used to extract genomic DNA. Broad study findings and their caveats: Higher estimated pretreatment TIL content predicted longer time to progression and overall survival after dendritic cell vaccination. The cohort was small and heterogeneous, few patients had complete blood and tumor sets, and even fewer had initial-recurrent tumor pairs. TCR clonality showed no direct relationship with survival, which suggests that a diverse polyclonal response may be important. The response model built on TCR overlap across three groups was characterized as speculative, with prospective validation still needed.

The sequence joins TRBV7-2 to TRBJ1-4, with the D gene uncertain. The material sequenced was blood, taken before dendritic cell vaccination. This TCR derives from a human donor with glioblastoma. For the CDR3, the sequence is CASSLAGRAELFF. The nucleotide sequence reads as follows: TGTGCCAGCAGCTTAGCAGGGAGAGCGGAACTGTTTTTT.